These T cell receptor beta chains were read from a single sample in a study of CD8+ T cells in alopecia areata. TCRdb keeps only in-frame clones here, not all; method: immunoSEQ multiplex PCR. The table shows some 95,000 clones, with 35% to 45% occurring only once. Material: CD4+ T cells sorted from blood. These receptors originate from a human donor with alopecia areata. CDR3s include the opening cysteine and the closing phenylalanine or tryptophan. D genes are given only for firm matches. Clone sizes are given selectively: once, few, many, or a class where the clone is expanded.

clone_size j_call cdr3_length v_call d_call cdr3_nt cdr3_aa
few TRBJ1-1 13 TRBV2 NA TGTGCCAGCACGACGCAGGGGAAGACTGAAGCTTTCTTT CASTTQGKTEAFF
NA TRBJ1-6 13 TRBV6-5 TRBD1 TGTGCCAGCAGAGGGACAGGAAGTTCACCCCTCCACTTT CASRGTGSSPLHF
few TRBJ2-6 15 TRBV29-1 NA TGCAGCGTCGGCAGGGATTCCTCTGGGGCCAACGTCCTGACTTTC CSVGRDSSGANVLTF
NA TRBJ2-5 10 TRBV20-1 NA TGCAGTGCTAGAAGGGAGACCCAGTACTTC CSARRETQYF
NA TRBJ1-6 13 TRBV28 NA TGTGCCAGCGCTCCGGGCATCGATTCACCCCTCCACTTT CASAPGIDSPLHF
once TRBJ1-2 13 TRBV30 TRBD1 TGTGCCTGGAGTGTCAGGGGGCTCTATGGCTACACCTTC CAWSVRGLYGYTF
NA TRBJ2-7 14 TRBV29-1 NA TGCAGTGCTAGAAAGGGCGCAGGAATGACCGAGCAGTACTTC CSARKGAGMTEQYF
few TRBJ1-6 14 TRBV29-1 NA TGCAGCGTTGAAGATCTCGGGCAGCTTTCACCCCTCCACTTT CSVEDLGQLSPLHF
NA TRBJ2-1 18 TRBV4-1 TRBD2 TGCGCCAGCAGCCAAGCCCCATGGACTAGCGGGAGAAGCAATGAGCAGTTCTTC CASSQAPWTSGRSNEQFF
NA TRBJ1-1 14 TRBV2 NA TGTGCCAGCGTAAGACAGAATCTGAACACTGAAGCTTTCTTT CASVRQNLNTEAFF
NA TRBJ2-1 12 TRBV29-1 NA TGCAGCGTCCCCGGGACTTACAATGAGCAGTTCTTC CSVPGTYNEQFF
NA TRBJ2-1 13 TRBV7-9 TRBD1 TGTGCCAGCAGCTGGGGACAGAACAATGAGCAGTTCTTC CASSWGQNNEQFF
NA TRBJ1-2 14 TRBV2 NA TGTGCCAGCTGGGGGATGACGTTAAGCTATGGCTACACCTTC CASWGMTLSYGYTF
NA TRBJ1-6 15 TRBV7-9 NA TGTGCCAGCACCACGCTGGGACAAGGGCATTCACCCCTCCACTTT CASTTLGQGHSPLHF
few TRBJ1-2 15 TRBV28 NA TGTGCCAGCAGTGACCCCAAAGCCGGGAACTATGGCTACACCTTC CASSDPKAGNYGYTF
NA TRBJ1-2 11 TRBV29-1 NA TGCAGCGTTGAGGTGGGGTTTGACTACACCTTC CSVEVGFDYTF
NA TRBJ2-7 13 TRBV5-4 NA TGTGCCAGCAGCTTGGGGCGGGACTACGAGCAGTACTTC CASSLGRDYEQYF
NA TRBJ1-2 18 TRBV1 NA TGCACCAGCAGCCAGCCCCTCGGATCTAGGGCCTTCCACTATGGCTACACCTTC CTSSQPLGSRAFHYGYTF
NA TRBJ1-1 13 TRBV29-1 NA TGCAGCGTTGATGTGAGACAAGGAGGTTTCGCTTTCTTT CSVDVRQGGFAFF
few TRBJ1-1 13 TRBV29-1 NA TGCAGCGTTGAGAGGCCCATGAACACTGAAGCTTTCTTT CSVERPMNTEAFF
NA TRBJ2-5 15 TRBV25-1 TRBD2 TGTGCCAGCAGTGAAGCAGCGGGGGGCTCGGAGACCCAGTACTTC CASSEAAGGSETQYF
once TRBJ1-1 12 TRBV30 NA TGTGCCTGGAGTCCCCGCGTAAACGAAGCTTTCTTT CAWSPRVNEAFF
NA TRBJ2-7 16 TRBV28 TRBD1 TGTGCCAGCAGTTCGCCCCGGGACAGGGGGCGGAACGAGCAGTACTTC CASSSPRDRGRNEQYF
NA TRBJ1-5 13 TRBV30 NA TGTGCCTGGGCGCGGCAGGGAGATCAGCCCCAGCATTTT CAWARQGDQPQHF
NA TRBJ2-7 11 TRBV5-1 NA TGCGCCAGCAGCTTGGATAACGAGCAGTACTTC CASSLDNEQYF
NA TRBJ1-2 12 TRBV30 NA TGTGCCTGGAGTGCCGGGACAACGTTCTACACCTTC CAWSAGTTFYTF
few TRBJ2-5 14 TRBV29-1 TRBD2 TGCAGCGTTGAAGGTGCGGGAGTCCGAGAGACCCAGTACTTC CSVEGAGVRETQYF
NA TRBJ2-1 16 TRBV29-1 TRBD2 TGCAGCGTTCTGGGAACTAGCGGTATTGTCTACAATGAGCAGTTCTTC CSVLGTSGIVYNEQFF
NA TRBJ1-5 14 TRBV28 TRBD1 TGTGCCAGCAGTTATGGGACAGGGAGGCAGCCCCAGCATTTT CASSYGTGRQPQHF
once TRBJ2-7 18 TRBV29-1 TRBD1 TGCAGCGTTGAAGATACCGGGACAGGCTGGCCCCCCACCTACGAGCAGTACTTC CSVEDTGTGWPPTYEQYF
many TRBJ2-7 15 TRBV28 TRBD1 TGTGCCAGCAGTTCTCCGGGACAGAAAAGCTACGAGCAGTACTTC CASSSPGQKSYEQYF
once TRBJ1-1 15 TRBV2 TRBD1 TGTGCCAGAAACCGGGACAGCGAGCTAGTCCCTGAAGCTTTCTTT CARNRDSELVPEAFF
NA TRBJ1-2 15 TRBV6-5 NA TGTGCCAGCAGCCTCCTCGGGGGAGGAGACTATGGCTACACCTTC CASSLLGGGDYGYTF
NA TRBJ2-1 17 TRBV29-1 NA TGCAGCGTTAGGACGGAGCGGCCGGGGAGGTCCTACAATGAGCAGTTCTTC CSVRTERPGRSYNEQFF
NA TRBJ2-5 16 TRBV7-2 NA TGTGCCAGCAGCTTATTAGGAGGCGGAACCAAAGAGACCCAGTACTTC CASSLLGGGTKETQYF
NA TRBJ2-5 16 TRBV6-6 NA TGTGCCAGCAGTTCCGGTTGGGGGGCCCCTCAAGAGACCCAGTACTTC CASSSGWGAPQETQYF
few TRBJ1-4 14 TRBV23-1 TRBD1 TGCGCCAGCAGTCAGTCCCGGGACAGTGAAAAACTGTTTTTT CASSQSRDSEKLFF
few TRBJ2-3 12 TRBV29-1 NA TGCAGCGTTGCAACAGGGCCAGATACGCAGTATTTT CSVATGPDTQYF
NA TRBJ1-1 15 TRBV4-3 TRBD1 TGCGCCAGCAGCCAAGTGGACAGGGGGCTTACTGAAGCTTTCTTT CASSQVDRGLTEAFF
few TRBJ1-1 11 TRBV20-1 NA TGCAGTGCTAGACAGAACACTGAAGCTTTCTTT CSARQNTEAFF
NA TRBJ2-7 11 TRBV11-2 NA TGTGCCAGCAGCTTATTGGGCCAGCAGTACTTC CASSLLGQQYF
few TRBJ1-1 14 TRBV28 NA TGTGCCAGCAGTTTATGGTCGGCGAACACTGAAGCTTTCTTT CASSLWSANTEAFF
few TRBJ2-7 16 TRBV29-1 NA TGCAGCGTTGAAGATCTCAGACAGCAAAATACCTACGAGCAGTACTTC CSVEDLRQQNTYEQYF
NA TRBJ2-5 14 TRBV11-2 NA TGTGCCAGCAGCTTATGGGCCCGGGAAGAGACCCAGTACTTC CASSLWAREETQYF
NA TRBJ2-7 13 TRBV29-1 NA TGCAGCGTTGCCAAGGGCCCACTCTGGGAGCAGTACTTC CSVAKGPLWEQYF
NA TRBJ1-1 12 TRBV29-1 NA TGCAGCGTTGTTGTCGGTCACCCTGAAGCTTTCTTT CSVVVGHPEAFF
few TRBJ1-5 13 TRBV29-1 TRBD1 TGCAGCGTTGCAGGGGGCACGAAGCAGCCCCAGCATTTT CSVAGGTKQPQHF
NA TRBJ2-3 14 TRBV29-1 NA TGCAGCGTTGAAGATTCCCTCCGGGGGGATACGCAGTATTTT CSVEDSLRGDTQYF
NA TRBJ2-7 14 TRBV29-1 TRBD1 TGCAGCGTTGTACGGGACAGGGGGGTCTACGAGCAGTACTTC CSVVRDRGVYEQYF
NA TRBJ2-7 15 TRBV4-1 NA TGCGCCAGCAGCCAAGGCTTTGGACAAAACGAAGAGCAGTACTTC CASSQGFGQNEEQYF
NA TRBJ2-3 17 TRBV11-2 TRBD1 TGTGCCAGCAGCTTCGGGAAGGGACAGGGGGCCACAGATACGCAGTATTTT CASSFGKGQGATDTQYF
few TRBJ2-7 9 TRBV29-1 NA TGCAGCGTTAACAACAGGGATGGCTTC CSVNNRDGF
NA TRBJ1-1 14 TRBV5-1 NA TGCGCCAGCAGCGATGACCCGGGGGGCACTGAAGCTTTCTTT CASSDDPGGTEAFF